These 5 T cell receptor beta chains originate from one sample sequenced in a study of T cells in tumors after PD-1 blockade. Sequencing was performed with immunoSEQ multiplex PCR; in TCRdb, only in-frame clones are kept and a portion is missing. In the table there are 40,000 to 55,000 clones, 75% to 85% of which are singletons. Sequenced here: PBMCs, sampled before anti-PD-1 treatment. Receptors originate from a human donor with basal cell carcinoma.

This clone was detected only a few times. This chain uses TRBV27 with TRBJ2-1; D call uncertain. This CDR3 contains 13 residues. The V gene lost 3 bases and the J gene lost 4 bases, with 7 bases spanning the gap. Germline CDR1 is MNHEY and CDR2 is SMNVEV (reference sequence). The CDR3 reads CASSLDRYNEQFF. DNA for the CDR3: TGTGCCAGCAGTTTGGACCGATACAATGAGCAGTTCTTC.

The gene calls are TRBV6-5 and TRBJ1-2, with 7 bases fitting TRBD1. The germline V gene has CDR1 MNHEY and CDR2 SVGAGI. There are 13 residues in the CDR3. The J segment lost 4 bases and the V segment lost 6 bases, leaving 5 bases of the junction unmatched. The CDR3 DNA reads TGTGCCAGCAGACCGACAGGGAGCTATGGCTACACCTTC. This sequence encodes CASRPTGSYGYTF.

The V and J genes are TRBV25-1 and TRBJ2-4, with 7 bases that match TRBD2. Germline CDR1 MGHDK, CDR2 SYGVNS. CDR3 length: 16 residues. V was pared by 1 base and J by 6 bases, with 9 bases of the junction left unmatched. CDR3 nucleotide sequence: TGTGCCAGCAGTGAATCCCGGGCGGGAGAGAGAAACATTCAGTACTTC. Protein product: CASSESRAGERNIQYF.

The gene calls are TRBV18 and TRBJ2-2; D may be TRBD1 or TRBD2 (5 bases each). The CDR3 length is 14 residues. Trimming pared 5 bases from V and 1 base from J, leaving 8 bases between. CDR1 KGHSH and CDR2 LQKENI come from the germline V gene. CDR3 loop: CASSGTMNTGELFF. CDR3 sequence (DNA): TGTGCCAGCTCAGGGACGATGAACACCGGGGAGCTGTTTTTT.

The chain is built from TRBV6-5 and TRBJ1-5, with unresolved D. V lost 5 bases to trimming and J lost 6 bases, with 11 bases between them. Germline V gives CDR1 MNHEY, CDR2 SVGAGI. CDR3 length equals 13 residues. The CDR3 DNA sequence: TGTGCCAGCAGTCCCTTTGAATCTCAGCCCCAGCATTTT. Encoded protein: CASSPFESQPQHF.